The rows below give T cell receptor beta chains drawn from one sample of a study of blood T cell repertoires in COVID-19. Sequencing was performed with immunoSEQ multiplex PCR; in TCRdb, only in-frame clones are kept and a portion is missing. Of about 260,000 clones listed, approximately 89% were seen once; the top ten hold less than 3%. Sequencing was carried out using peripheral blood. The origin of the receptors is a woman in her forties or fifties with acute or convalescent COVID-19. The CDR3 runs from the conserved cysteine through the conserved F or W. D genes are given only for firm matches. A row's size may be missing; if present it is once, few, many or a size class.

D gene,J gene,clone size,V gene,CDR3 DNA,CDR3 protein
TRBD1,TRBJ1-2,-,TRBV6-1,TGTGCCAGCAGACCCGCTCTCGGGACAGGCTATGGCTACACCTTC,CASRPALGTGYGYTF
TRBD2,TRBJ2-2,-,TRBV19,TGTGCCAGTAGCCCACTAGCGGTTAACACCGGGGAGCTGTTTTTT,CASSPLAVNTGELFF
TRBD1,TRBJ2-7,-,TRBV9,TGTGCCAGCAGCGTAGCCGGGACAGGGGGGTCCGAGCAGTACTTC,CASSVAGTGGSEQYF
TRBD1,TRBJ2-5,once,TRBV3-1/TRBV3-2,TGTGCCAGCAGCCCCCGGGACAGGGCCGCGGAGACCCAGTACTTC,CASSPRDRAAETQYF
-,TRBJ2-1,-,TRBV18,TGTGCCAGCTCACGGGAGCTGGCCTACAATGAGCAGTTCTTC,CASSRELAYNEQFF
-,TRBJ1-6,-,TRBV27,TGTGCCAGCAGTTTGGTCCAGGGGTCCTATAATTCACCCCTCCACTTT,CASSLVQGSYNSPLHF
-,TRBJ2-7,-,TRBV11-3,TGTGCCAGCAGCTCTCAAACCTCAGGGGAACCCTACGAGCAGTACTTC,CASSSQTSGEPYEQYF
TRBD2,TRBJ2-1,-,TRBV19,TGTGCCAGTAGTATAGAAGGTAGCGGGGACTACAATGAGCAGTTCTTC,CASSIEGSGDYNEQFF
TRBD1,TRBJ1-1,-,TRBV2,TGTGCCAGCAGAAGACAGGGGGGGACTGAAGCTTTCTTT,CASRRQGGTEAFF
-,TRBJ1-1,-,TRBV6-1,TGTGCCAGCAGTGAACGACACAACACTGAAGCTTTCTTT,CASSERHNTEAFF
-,TRBJ1-4,-,TRBV5-1,TGCGCCAGCAGCTTGGAGGCAGTTGTTGGGAGTGAAAAACTGTTTTTT,CASSLEAVVGSEKLFF
-,TRBJ1-2,-,TRBV27,TGTGCCAGCAGTCTACGAGGGTTGGGCAGAAACTATGGCTACACCTTC,CASSLRGLGRNYGYTF
-,TRBJ1-4,-,TRBV28,TGTGCCAGCAGTTTTGGGGGGGCAACTAATGAAAAACTGTTTTTT,CASSFGGATNEKLFF
TRBD1,TRBJ1-5,-,TRBV7-2,TGTGCCAGCAGCTCGACAGGGTTCGGTAATCAGCCCCAGCATTTT,CASSSTGFGNQPQHF
TRBD2,TRBJ2-1,-,TRBV7-2,TGTGCCAGCAGCACCGGGACTAGCATCTACAATGAGCAGTTCTTC,CASSTGTSIYNEQFF
-,TRBJ1-3,-,TRBV6-5,TGTGCCAGCAGGAGGGACAACTCTGGAAACACCATATATTTT,CASRRDNSGNTIYF
-,TRBJ2-7,-,TRBV4-1,TGCGCCAGCAGCCAAGACTGGGCCTCCGAGCAGTACTTC,CASSQDWASEQYF